This TCR beta chain was sequenced during a study of CD8+ T cells in alopecia areata. In each case, RNA was isolated and then reverse transcribed into cDNA as the sequencing template. Produced via immunoSEQ multiplex PCR; TCRdb's table is partial and in-frame only. This table holds about 120,000 clones, 53% found once. As to treatment: oral pan-JAK inhibitor, 5-10 mg twice daily. Germline CDR1 is ENHRY and CDR2 is SYGVKD. This CDR3 region has 14 residues. J gave up 4 bases and V 8 bases, and 7 bases lay outside the gene matches. This clone was observed a few times. The clonotype was recovered from a human donor with alopecia areata. This rearrangement joins TRBV10-3 to TRBJ2-7, with 11 bases aligning to TRBD2. Sequencing used CD4+ T cells sorted from blood, obtained at week 4, from a patient treated with tofacitinib. CDR3 coding DNA: TGTGCCATCGGACCCGGGACTAGCGGATACGAGCAGTACTTC. Translated: CAIGPGTSGYEQYF.